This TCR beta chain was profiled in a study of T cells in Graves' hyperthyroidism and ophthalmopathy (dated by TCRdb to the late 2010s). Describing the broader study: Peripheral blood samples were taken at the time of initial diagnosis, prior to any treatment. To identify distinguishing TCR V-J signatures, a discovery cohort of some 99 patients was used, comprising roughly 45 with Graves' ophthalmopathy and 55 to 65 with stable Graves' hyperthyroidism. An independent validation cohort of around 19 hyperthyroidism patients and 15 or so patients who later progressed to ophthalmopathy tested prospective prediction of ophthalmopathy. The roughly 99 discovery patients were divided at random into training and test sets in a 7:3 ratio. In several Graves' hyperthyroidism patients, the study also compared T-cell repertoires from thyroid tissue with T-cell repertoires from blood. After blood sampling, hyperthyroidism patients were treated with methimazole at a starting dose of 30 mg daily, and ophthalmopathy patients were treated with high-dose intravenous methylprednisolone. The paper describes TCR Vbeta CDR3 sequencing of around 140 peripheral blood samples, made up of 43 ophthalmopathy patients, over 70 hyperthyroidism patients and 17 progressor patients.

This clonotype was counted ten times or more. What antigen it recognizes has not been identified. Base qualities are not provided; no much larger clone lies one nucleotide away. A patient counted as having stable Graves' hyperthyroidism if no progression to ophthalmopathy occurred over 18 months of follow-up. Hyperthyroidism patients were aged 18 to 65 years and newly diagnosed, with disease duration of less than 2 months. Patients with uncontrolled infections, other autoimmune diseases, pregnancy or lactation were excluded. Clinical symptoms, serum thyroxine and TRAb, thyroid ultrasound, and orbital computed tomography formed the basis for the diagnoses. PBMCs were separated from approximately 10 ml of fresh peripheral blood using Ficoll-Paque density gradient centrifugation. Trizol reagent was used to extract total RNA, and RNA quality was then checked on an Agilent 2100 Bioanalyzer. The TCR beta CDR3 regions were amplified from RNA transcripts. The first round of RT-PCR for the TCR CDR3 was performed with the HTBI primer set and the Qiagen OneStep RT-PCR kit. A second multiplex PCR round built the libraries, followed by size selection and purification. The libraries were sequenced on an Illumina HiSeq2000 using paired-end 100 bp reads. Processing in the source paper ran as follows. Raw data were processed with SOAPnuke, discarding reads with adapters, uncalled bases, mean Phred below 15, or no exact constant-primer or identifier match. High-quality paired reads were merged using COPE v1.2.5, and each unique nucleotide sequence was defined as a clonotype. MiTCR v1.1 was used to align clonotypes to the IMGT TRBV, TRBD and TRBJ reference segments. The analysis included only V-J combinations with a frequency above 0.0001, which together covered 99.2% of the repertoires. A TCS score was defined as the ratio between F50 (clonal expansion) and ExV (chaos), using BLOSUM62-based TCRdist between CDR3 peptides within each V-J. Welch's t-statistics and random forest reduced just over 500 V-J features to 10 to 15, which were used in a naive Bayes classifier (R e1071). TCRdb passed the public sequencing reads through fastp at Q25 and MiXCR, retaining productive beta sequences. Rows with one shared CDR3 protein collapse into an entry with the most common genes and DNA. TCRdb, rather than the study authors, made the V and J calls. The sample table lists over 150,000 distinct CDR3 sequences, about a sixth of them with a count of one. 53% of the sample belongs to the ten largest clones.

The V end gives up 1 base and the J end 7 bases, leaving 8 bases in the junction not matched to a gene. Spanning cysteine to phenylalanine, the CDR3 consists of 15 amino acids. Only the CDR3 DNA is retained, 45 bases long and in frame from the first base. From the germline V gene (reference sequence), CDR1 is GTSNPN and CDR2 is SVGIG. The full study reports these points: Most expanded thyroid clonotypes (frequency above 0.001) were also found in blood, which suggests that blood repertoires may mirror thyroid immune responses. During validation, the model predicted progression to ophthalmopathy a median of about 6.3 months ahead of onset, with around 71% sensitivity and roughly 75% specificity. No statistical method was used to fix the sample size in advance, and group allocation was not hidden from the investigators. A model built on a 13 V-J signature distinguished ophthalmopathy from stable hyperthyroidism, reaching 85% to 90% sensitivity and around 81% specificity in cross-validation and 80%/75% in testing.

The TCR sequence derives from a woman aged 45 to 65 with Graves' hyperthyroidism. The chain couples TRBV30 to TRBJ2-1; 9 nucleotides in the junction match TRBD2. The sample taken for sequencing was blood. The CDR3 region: CAWSGIAGVHNEQFF. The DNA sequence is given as TGTGCCTGGAGTGGGATAGCGGGAGTACATAATGAGCAGTTCTTC.